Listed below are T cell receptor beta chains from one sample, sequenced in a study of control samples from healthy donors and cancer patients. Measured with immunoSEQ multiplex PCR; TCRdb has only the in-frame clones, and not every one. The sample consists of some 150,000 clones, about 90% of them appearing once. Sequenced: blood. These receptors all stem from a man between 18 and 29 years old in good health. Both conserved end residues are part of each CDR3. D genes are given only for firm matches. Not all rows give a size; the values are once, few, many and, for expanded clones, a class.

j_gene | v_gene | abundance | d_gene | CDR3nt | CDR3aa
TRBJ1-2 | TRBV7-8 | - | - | TGTGCCAGCAGCTTAGAGGGTTTCTATGGCTACACCTTC | CASSLEGFYGYTF
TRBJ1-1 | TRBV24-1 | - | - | TGTGCCACCAGTGAGTATGAGAACACTGAAGCTTTCTTT | CATSEYENTEAFF
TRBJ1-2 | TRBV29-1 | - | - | TGCAGCGTTGTTGAACTCTATGGCTACACCTTC | CSVVELYGYTF
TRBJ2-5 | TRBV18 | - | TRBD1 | TGTGCCAGCTCAATATGGACAGGGGGTAAAGAAGAGACCCAGTACTTC | CASSIWTGGKEETQYF
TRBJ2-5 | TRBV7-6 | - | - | TGTGCCAGCAGTTATAGTGTTCCAGAGACCCAGTACTTC | CASSYSVPETQYF
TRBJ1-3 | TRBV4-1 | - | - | TGCGCCAGCAGCCAAGAGGGCTGGGGGAACACCATATATTTT | CASSQEGWGNTIYF
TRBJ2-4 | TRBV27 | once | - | TGTGCCAGCAGTCCCTGGGGGGAAGGATCCAAAAACATTCAGTACTTC | CASSPWGEGSKNIQYF
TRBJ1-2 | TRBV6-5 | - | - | TGTGCCAGCAGTTACTCAGGGGGGGAGGGCTACACCTTC | CASSYSGGEGYTF
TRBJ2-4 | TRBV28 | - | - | TGTGCCAGCAGTTTGGTGCCAGGGGGTGGAGGGGACATTCAGTACTTC | CASSLVPGGGGDIQYF
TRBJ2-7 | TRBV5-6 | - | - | TGTGCCAGCAGCTTGCTTTGGTCCTACGAGCAGTACTTC | CASSLLWSYEQYF
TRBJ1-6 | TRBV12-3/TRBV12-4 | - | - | TGTGCCAGCAGTTTGGCGTGGACCCCCCTCCACTTT | CASSLAWTPLHF
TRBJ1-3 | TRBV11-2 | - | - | TGTGCCAGCAGCTTAGGTGGAGGGCCTGGAAACACCATATATTTT | CASSLGGGPGNTIYF
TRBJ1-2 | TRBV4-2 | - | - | TGTGCCAGCAGCCAGCAGGGTCATAACTATGGCTACACCTTC | CASSQQGHNYGYTF
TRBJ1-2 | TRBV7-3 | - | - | TGTGCCAGCAGCTTGGGCTGGGGGCCCAACTATGGCTACACCTTC | CASSLGWGPNYGYTF
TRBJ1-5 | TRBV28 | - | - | TGTGCCAGCAGTTCCCTCGATGGACAGCCCTATCAGCCCCAGCATTTT | CASSSLDGQPYQPQHF
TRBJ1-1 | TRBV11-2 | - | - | TGTGCCAGCAGCTTGACAAACACTGAAGCTTTCTTT | CASSLTNTEAFF
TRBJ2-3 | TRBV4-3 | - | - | TGCGCCAGCAGCCAAGGGCTAGCGACTAGCACAGATACGCAGTATTTT | CASSQGLATSTDTQYF
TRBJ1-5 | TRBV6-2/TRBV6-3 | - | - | TGTGCCAGCAGCAGACCCAATCAGCCCCAGCATTTT | CASSRPNQPQHF
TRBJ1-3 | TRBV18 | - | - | TGTGCCAGCTCACCAGTTGAGGGACTCAACTCTGGAAACACCATATATTTT | CASSPVEGLNSGNTIYF
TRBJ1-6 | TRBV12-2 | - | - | TGTGCAAGTCGCTTAGGGGGCAGGGACGGTCGTTCACCCCTCCACTTT | CASRLGGRDGRSPLHF
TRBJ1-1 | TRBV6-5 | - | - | TGTGCCAGCACTCGAACGTGGCAGAACACTGAAGCTTTCTTT | CASTRTWQNTEAFF
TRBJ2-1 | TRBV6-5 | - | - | TGTGCCAGCAGTTACTTCGGCCCTAATGAGCAGTTCTTC | CASSYFGPNEQFF
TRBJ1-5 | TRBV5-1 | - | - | TGCGCCAGCAGCTTGGAGGGGGGACCTGGTCAGCCCCAGCATTTT | CASSLEGGPGQPQHF
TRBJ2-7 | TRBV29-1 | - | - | TGCAGCGTTGGTAGAGTAGCCGGCTACGAGCAGTACTTC | CSVGRVAGYEQYF
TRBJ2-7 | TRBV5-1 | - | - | TGCGCCAGCAGCTCCCTTTCCTACGAGCAGTACTTC | CASSSLSYEQYF
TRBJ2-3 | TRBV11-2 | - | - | TGTGCCAGCAGCCCCGGCCCCCTCAGGGATGTCCCAGATACGCAGTATTTT | CASSPGPLRDVPDTQYF
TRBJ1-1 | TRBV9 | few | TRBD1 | TGTGCCAGCAGCGTAGGGACAGGGGGTGAAGCTTTCTTT | CASSVGTGGEAFF
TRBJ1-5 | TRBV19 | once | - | TGTGCCAGTAGTATGACGGGAGGGGTGGGTTATCAGCCCCAGCATTTT | CASSMTGGVGYQPQHF
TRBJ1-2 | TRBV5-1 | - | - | TGCGCCAGCAGCTTGGACAGTTCTAACTATGGCTACACCTTC | CASSLDSSNYGYTF
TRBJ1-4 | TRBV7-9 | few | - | TGTGCCAGCAGCTTAAATTCGGCTGAAAAACTGTTTTTT | CASSLNSAEKLFF
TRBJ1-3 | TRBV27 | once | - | TGTGCCAGCAGTTTTTCAGGGACCAGCTCTGGAAACACCATATATTTT | CASSFSGTSSGNTIYF